Below are 13 T cell receptor beta chains sequenced from a single sample in a study of circulating and synovial CD4+ cells in juvenile arthritis. The method was immunoSEQ multiplex PCR; TCRdb's version includes in-frame clones alone and lacks a portion of them. Here the sample spans approximately 16,000 clones, about 93% being singletons. The specimen was CD4+ T cells from blood. All receptors come from a human donor with juvenile idiopathic arthritis.

V is TRBV14 and J is TRBJ1-6; D gene unclear. Looked up from germline, CDR1 is SGHDN and CDR2 is FVKESK. Trimming pared 2 bases from V and 14 bases from J, leaving 7 bases between. This CDR3 spans 11 amino acids. CDR3: CASSQLHTLHF. In DNA, the CDR3 is TGTGCCAGCAGCCAATTGCACACCCTCCACTTT.

The chain combines TRBV6-6 with TRBJ2-5; 13 bases agree with TRBD2. Germline lookup yields CDR1 MNHNY and CDR2 SVGAGI (reference sequence). The length of the CDR3 is 14 residues. V lost 4 bases and J lost 5; bases outside the gene matches: 1. The CDR3 protein is CASSWTSGSETQYF. CDR3 in DNA: TGTGCCAGCAGTTGGACTAGCGGGAGCGAGACCCAGTACTTC.

CDR3 in amino acids: CASSFQGGGEVQYF. Here the CDR3 DNA reads TGTGCCAGCAGCTTCCAGGGAGGGGGGGAGGTCCAGTACTTC. V gene TRBV7-6 combines with J gene TRBJ2-5; D might be TRBD2 (7 bases). V was shortened by 3 bases and J by 10 bases, with 18 bases between the two germline ends. Germline-derived CDR1 and CDR2 are SGHVS and FNYEAQ. This CDR3 is built from 14 residues.

V gene TRBV5-6 combines with J gene TRBJ1-1, with D perhaps matching TRBD1 (6 bases). The germline V gene has CDR1 SGHDT and CDR2 YYEEEE. V lost 4 bases and J 0 bases, leaving 16 bases between the germline ends. The CDR3 has 16 residues. The CDR3 DNA is TGTGCCAGCAGCCTACAGGGCCCCTTCATGAACACTGAAGCTTTCTTT. Its protein is CASSLQGPFMNTEAFF.

The gene calls are TRBV30 and TRBJ2-5, with 7 bases lining up with TRBD2. The CDR3 spans 13 residues. V was pared by 5 bases and J by 7 bases, with 10 bases of the junction left unmatched. CDR1 is GTSNPN and CDR2 is SVGIG in the germline V gene (reference sequence). The CDR3 bases are TGTGCCTGGGACATTGGGGGGGGAGCGACCCAGTACTTC. Its translation is CAWDIGGGATQYF.

The J gene is TRBJ2-5, the V gene TRBV15; 7 bases are a match to TRBD1. Germline CDR1 and CDR2: LNHNV and YYDKDF (reference sequence). The CDR3 is made up of 15 amino acids. V lost 1 base, J lost 4 bases, and 6 bases stayed unmatched. CDR3: CATSRGGQGVETQYF. The CDR3 region has the DNA TGTGCCACCAGCAGAGGGGGTCAGGGGGTAGAGACCCAGTACTTC.

The gene calls are TRBV9 and TRBJ2-5, with D perhaps matching TRBD2 (7 bases). There are 15 residues in the CDR3. Germline CDR1 and CDR2: SGDLS and YYNGEE. The V gene lost 0 bases and the J gene lost 4 bases, with 13 bases spanning the gap. The CDR3 DNA sequence: TGTGCCAGCAGCGTAGCGGGGGGCAGTTCAGAGACCCAGTACTTC. Translated: CASSVAGGSSETQYF.

The chain has TRBV18 and TRBJ1-2; no definite D call. The CDR3 loop spans 16 amino acids. Per germline, CDR1 KGHSH and CDR2 LQKENI. V was cut by 2 bases and J by 0 bases, with 13 bases left in between. CDR3 amino acids: CASSPSHAATNYGYTF. Here the CDR3 DNA reads TGTGCCAGCTCACCAAGTCATGCGGCCACTAACTATGGCTACACCTTC.

V gene TRBV5-4 combines with J gene TRBJ2-7; 10 positions match TRBD2. The CDR3 runs 16 residues. Germline CDR1 SGHNT, CDR2 YYREEE (reference sequence). The ends lost 4 bases at V and 2 bases at J; junction bases unmatched: 9. CDR3 sequence: CASSPIPSGGAYEQYF. The CDR3 DNA follows: TGTGCCAGCAGCCCTATTCCTAGCGGGGGTGCCTACGAGCAGTACTTC.

Here the CDR3 reads CASSLMGQISGANVLTF. The DNA of the CDR3 is TGTGCCAGCAGTCTAATGGGACAGATCTCTGGGGCCAACGTCCTGACTTTC. The chain carries TRBV27 and TRBJ2-6; TRBD1 aligns across 7 bases. Trimming cost V 5 bases and J 0 bases; bases outside gene matches: 7. The CDR3 is 17 amino acids. Germline V gene lookup returns CDR1 MNHEY and CDR2 SMNVEV (reference sequence).

This clone was recorded only once. J is TRBJ1-2 and V is TRBV30; 10 positions match TRBD1. The ends lost 5 bases at V and 5 bases at J; junction bases unmatched: 5. The CDR3 length is 13 residues. Germline V gene lookup returns CDR1 GTSNPN and CDR2 SVGIG (reference sequence). The CDR3 DNA is TGTGCCTGGGGTATGGGACAGGGGTATGGCTACACCTTC. Its translation is CAWGMGQGYGYTF.

This sequence joins TRBV7-9 and TRBJ1-2; D may be TRBD1 (6 bases). The CDR3 has 17 residues. Germline values: CDR1 SEHNR, CDR2 FQNEAQ (reference sequence). Trimming shortened V by 0 bases and J by 2 bases, and 16 bases separated the two germline ends. The CDR3 loop reads CASSLALSRDINYGYTF. The CDR3 DNA reads TGTGCCAGCAGCTTAGCGCTGAGCAGGGACATAAACTATGGCTACACCTTC.

V usage is TRBV18 and J usage is TRBJ2-3, with 10 nucleotides matching TRBD1. Germline-derived CDR1 and CDR2 are KGHSH and LQKENI. J was trimmed by 3 bases and V by 5 bases; bases with no gene match: 8. The CDR3 totals 16 residues. CDR3 sequence reads: CASSNRPGQGTDTQYF. DNA for the CDR3: TGTGCCAGCTCAAACAGACCGGGACAGGGGACAGATACGCAGTATTTT. Full variable domain (missing parts from reference TRBV18 and TRBJ2-3): NAGVMQNPRHLVRRRGQEARLRCSPMKGHSHVYWYRQLPEEGLKFMVYLQKENIIDESGMPKERFSAEFPKEGPSILRIQQVVRGDSAAYFCASSNRPGQGTDTQYFGPGTRLTVL.